The TCR beta chain described here comes from a study of radiation and T cells in renal cell carcinoma. Specified time point: blood 4 weeks post-SBRT, at nephrectomy. The treatment was: 15 Gy SBRT to primary tumor, nephrectomy 4 weeks later. Nephrectomy followed 15 Gy stereotactic body radiation by 4 weeks. After SBRT, blood was collected at 2 and 4 weeks, plus baseline. Study-wide results and limits: Baseline intratumoral clonotype presence is unknown without pretreatment biopsies. From baseline, blood top tumor clonotypes peaked at 2 weeks post-radiation.

Germline V gene lookup returns CDR1 SGHTA and CDR2 FQGNSA. The CDR3 consists of 12 residues. Produced via immunoSEQ multiplex PCR; TCRdb's table is partial and in-frame only. The table lists around 100,000 clones, about 79% of them singletons. The table lists this clone with a count of one. Its target is unknown. The junction departs from germline at one end; a sequencing error may be responsible. The source is a man aged 60 to 75 with renal cell carcinoma. The starting material was blood, obtained from a patient whose treatment included radiotherapy and nephrectomy. The chain links TRBV7-2 to TRBJ2-1, with TRBD2 matching over 8 bases. The CDR3 DNA sequence: TGTGCCAGCAGCTTTGAAGCGGGAGAGCGGTTCTTC. Amino acid sequence: CASSFEAGERFF. The whole variable domain, filled in from reference TRBV7-2 and TRBJ2-1, reads GAGVSQSPSNKVTEKGKDVELRCDPISGHTALYWYRQSLGQGLEFLIYFQGNSAPDKSGLPSDRFSAERTGGSVSTLTIQRTQQEDSAVYLCASSFEAGERFFGPGTRLTVL.